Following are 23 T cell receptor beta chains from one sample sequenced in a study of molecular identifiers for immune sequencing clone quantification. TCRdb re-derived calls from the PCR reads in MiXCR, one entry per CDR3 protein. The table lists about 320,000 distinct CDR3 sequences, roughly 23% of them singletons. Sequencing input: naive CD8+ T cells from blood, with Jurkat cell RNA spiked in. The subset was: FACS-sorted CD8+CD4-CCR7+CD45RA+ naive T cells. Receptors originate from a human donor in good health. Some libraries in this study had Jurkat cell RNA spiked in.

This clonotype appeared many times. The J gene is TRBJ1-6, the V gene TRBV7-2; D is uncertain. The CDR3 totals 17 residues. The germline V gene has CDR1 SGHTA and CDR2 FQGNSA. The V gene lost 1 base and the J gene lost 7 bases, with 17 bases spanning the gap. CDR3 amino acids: CASSLVSPSLWNSPLHF. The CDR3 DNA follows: TGTGCCAGCAGCTTAGTTTCCCCGTCGCTTTGGAATTCACCCCTCCACTTT.

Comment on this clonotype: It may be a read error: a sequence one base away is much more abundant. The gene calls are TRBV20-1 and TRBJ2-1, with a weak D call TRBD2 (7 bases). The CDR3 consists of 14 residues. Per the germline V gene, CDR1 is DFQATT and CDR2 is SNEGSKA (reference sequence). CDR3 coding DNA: TGCAGTGCTAGAGATAGGGGGGGTGTAGATGAGCAGTCCTTC. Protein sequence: CSARDRGGVDEQSF.

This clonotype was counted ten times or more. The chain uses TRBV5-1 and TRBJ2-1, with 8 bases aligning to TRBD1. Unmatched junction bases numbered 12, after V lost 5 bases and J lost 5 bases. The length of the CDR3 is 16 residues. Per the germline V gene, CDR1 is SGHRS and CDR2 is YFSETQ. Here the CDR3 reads CASRQSGTGRNNEQFF. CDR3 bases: TGCGCCAGCAGACAATCCGGGACAGGAAGAAACAATGAGCAGTTCTTC.

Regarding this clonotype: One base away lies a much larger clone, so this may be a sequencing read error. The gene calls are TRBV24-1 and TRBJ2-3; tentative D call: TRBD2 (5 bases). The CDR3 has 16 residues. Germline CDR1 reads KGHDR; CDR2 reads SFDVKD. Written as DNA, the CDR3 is TGTGCCACCAGTGATTTAGCGGACTCTAGCACAGATACGCAGTGTTTT. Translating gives CATSDLADSSTDTQCF.

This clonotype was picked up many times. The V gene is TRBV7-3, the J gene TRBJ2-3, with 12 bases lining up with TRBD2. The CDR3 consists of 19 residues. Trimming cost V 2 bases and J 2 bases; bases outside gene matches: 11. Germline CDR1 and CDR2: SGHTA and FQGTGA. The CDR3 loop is CASSLSPIRTSGVTDTQYF. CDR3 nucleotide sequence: TGTGCCAGCAGCTTATCCCCGATCCGGACTAGCGGGGTCACAGATACGCAGTATTTT.

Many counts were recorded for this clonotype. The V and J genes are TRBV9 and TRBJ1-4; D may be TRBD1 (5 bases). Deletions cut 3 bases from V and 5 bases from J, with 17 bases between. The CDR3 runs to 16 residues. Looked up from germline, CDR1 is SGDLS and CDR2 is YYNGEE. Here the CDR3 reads CASSAPTGTENEKLFF. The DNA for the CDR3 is TGTGCCAGCAGCGCCCCGACCGGGACGGAGAATGAAAAACTGTTTTTT.

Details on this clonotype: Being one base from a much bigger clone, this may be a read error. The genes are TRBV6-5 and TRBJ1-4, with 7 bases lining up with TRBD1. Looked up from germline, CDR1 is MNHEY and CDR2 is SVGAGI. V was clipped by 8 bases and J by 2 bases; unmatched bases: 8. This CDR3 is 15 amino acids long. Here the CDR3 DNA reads TGTGCCAGCCGTATTGACAGGGAGACTAATGAAAAACTGTTTTTT. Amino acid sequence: CASRIDRETNEKLFF.

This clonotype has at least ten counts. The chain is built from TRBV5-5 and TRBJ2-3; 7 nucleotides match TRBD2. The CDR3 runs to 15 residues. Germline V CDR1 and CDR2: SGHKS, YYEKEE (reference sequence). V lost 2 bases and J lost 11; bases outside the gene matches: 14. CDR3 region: CASSFGGGLVFGQYF. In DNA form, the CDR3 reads TGTGCCAGCAGCTTTGGGGGAGGGCTGGTATTTGGGCAGTATTTT.

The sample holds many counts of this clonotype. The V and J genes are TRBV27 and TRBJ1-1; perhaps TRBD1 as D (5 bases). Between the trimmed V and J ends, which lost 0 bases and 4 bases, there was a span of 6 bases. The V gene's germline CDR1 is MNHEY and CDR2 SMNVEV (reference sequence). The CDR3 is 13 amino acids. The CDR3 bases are TGTGCCAGCAGTTTATCAGGGGTCACTGAAGCTTTCTTT. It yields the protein CASSLSGVTEAFF.

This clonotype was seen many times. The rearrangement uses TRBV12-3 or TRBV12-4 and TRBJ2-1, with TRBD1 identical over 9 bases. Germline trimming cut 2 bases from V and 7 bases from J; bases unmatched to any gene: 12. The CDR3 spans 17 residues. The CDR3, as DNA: TGTGCCAGCAGTTTACCCCCGGGACAGGGTGGGTGGAATGAGCAGTTCTTC. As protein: CASSLPPGQGGWNEQFF.

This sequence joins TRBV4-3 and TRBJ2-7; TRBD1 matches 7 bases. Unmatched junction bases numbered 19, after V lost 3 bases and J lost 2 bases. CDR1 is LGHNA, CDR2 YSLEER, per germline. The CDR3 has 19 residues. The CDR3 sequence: CASSHHLGDSSRPPYEQYF. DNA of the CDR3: TGCGCCAGCAGCCATCACCTCGGGGACAGCTCCAGACCTCCCTACGAGCAGTACTTC.

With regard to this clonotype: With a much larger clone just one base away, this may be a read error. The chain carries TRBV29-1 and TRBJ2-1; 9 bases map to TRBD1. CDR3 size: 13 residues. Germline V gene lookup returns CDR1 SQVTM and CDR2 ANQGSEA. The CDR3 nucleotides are TGCAGCGTTGAAGGGACAGGGGTAAATGAGCAGCTCTTC. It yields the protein CSVEGTGVNEQLF.

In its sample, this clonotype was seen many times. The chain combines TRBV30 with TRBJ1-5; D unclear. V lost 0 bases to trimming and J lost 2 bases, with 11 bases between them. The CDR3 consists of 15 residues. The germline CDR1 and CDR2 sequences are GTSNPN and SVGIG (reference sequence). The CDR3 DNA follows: TGTGCCTGGAGTGTAGGTTCGTGGGGCAATCAGCCCCAGCATTTT. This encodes CAWSVGSWGNQPQHF.

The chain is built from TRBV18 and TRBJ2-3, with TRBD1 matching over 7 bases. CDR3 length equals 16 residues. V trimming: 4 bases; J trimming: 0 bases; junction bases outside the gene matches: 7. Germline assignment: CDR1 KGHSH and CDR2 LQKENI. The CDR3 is CASSRYDRASTDTQYF. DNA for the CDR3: TGTGCCAGCTCACGATATGACAGGGCTAGCACAGATACGCAGTATTTT. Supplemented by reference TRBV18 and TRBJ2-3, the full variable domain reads NAGVMQNPRHLVRRRGQEARLRCSPMKGHSHVYWYRQLPEEGLKFMVYLQKENIIDESGMPKERFSAEFPKEGPSILRIQQVVRGDSAAYFCASSRYDRASTDTQYFGPGTRLTVL.

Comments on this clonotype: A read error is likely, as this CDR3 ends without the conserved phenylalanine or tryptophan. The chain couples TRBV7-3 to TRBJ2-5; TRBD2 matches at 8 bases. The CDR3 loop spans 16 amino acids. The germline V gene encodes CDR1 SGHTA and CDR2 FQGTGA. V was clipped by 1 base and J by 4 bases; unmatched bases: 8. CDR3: CASSLIPSGSRETQYV. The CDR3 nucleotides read TGTGCCAGCAGCTTAATCCCCAGCGGGAGTCGAGAGACCCAGTACGTC.

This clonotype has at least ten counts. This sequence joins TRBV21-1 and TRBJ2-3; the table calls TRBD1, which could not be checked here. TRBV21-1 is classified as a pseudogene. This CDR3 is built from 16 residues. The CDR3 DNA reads TGTGCCAGCATCGACCAACAGGGATATGGCACAGATACGCAGTATTTT. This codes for CASIDQQGYGTDTQYF.

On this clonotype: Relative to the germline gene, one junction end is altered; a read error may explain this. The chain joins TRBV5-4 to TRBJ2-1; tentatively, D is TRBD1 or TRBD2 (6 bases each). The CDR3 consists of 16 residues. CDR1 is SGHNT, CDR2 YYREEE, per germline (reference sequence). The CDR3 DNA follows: TGTGCCTGCAGGGGAGACACCGGGAGCTCCTACAATGAGCAGTTCTTC. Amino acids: CACRGDTGSSYNEQFF. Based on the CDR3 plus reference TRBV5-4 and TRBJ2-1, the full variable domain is ETGVTQSPTHLIKTRGQQVTLRCSSQSGHNTVSWYQQALGQGPQFIFQYYREEENGRGNFPPRFSGLQFPNYSSELNVNALELDDSALYLCACRGDTGSSYNEQFFGPGTRLTVL.

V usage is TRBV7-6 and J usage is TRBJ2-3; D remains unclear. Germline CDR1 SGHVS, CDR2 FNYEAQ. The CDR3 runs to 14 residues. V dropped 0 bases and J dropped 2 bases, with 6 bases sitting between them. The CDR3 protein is CASSLAGFTDTQYF. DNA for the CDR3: TGTGCCAGCAGCTTAGCGGGATTCACAGATACGCAGTATTTT.

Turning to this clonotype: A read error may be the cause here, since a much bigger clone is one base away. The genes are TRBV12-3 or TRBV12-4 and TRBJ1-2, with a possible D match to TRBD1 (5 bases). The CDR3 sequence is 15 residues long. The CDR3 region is CASSRGLLGDYGCTF. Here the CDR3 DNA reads TGTGCCAGCAGCCGGGGACTCCTAGGGGACTATGGCTGCACCTTC.

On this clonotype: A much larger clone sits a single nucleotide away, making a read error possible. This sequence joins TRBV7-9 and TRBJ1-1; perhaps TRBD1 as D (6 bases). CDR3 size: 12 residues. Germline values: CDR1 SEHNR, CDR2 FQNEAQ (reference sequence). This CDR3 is CASSLVDSEVFF. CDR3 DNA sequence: TGTGCCAGCAGCTTAGTGGACAGTGAAGTTTTCTTT.

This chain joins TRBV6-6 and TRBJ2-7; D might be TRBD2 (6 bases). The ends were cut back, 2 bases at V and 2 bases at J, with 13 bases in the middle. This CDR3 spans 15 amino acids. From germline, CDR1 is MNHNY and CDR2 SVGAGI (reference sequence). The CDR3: CASSYDGGNAYEQYF. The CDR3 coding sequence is TGTGCCAGCAGTTACGATGGCGGGAACGCCTACGAGCAGTACTTC.

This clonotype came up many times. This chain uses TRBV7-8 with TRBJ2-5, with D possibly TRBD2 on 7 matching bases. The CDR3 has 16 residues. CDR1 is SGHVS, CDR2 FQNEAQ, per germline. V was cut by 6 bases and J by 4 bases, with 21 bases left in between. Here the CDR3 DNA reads TGTGCCAGCAGTCAGCGGGGCCAGGGGTCGGGAGAGACCCAGTACTTC. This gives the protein CASSQRGQGSGETQYF.

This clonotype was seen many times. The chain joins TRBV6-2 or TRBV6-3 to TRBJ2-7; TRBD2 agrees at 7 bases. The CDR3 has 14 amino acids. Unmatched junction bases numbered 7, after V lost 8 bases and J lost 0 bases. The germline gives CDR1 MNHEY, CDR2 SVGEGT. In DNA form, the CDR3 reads TGTGCCAGCCACCCCGGGACTACCTCCTACGAGCAGTACTTC. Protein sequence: CASHPGTTSYEQYF.